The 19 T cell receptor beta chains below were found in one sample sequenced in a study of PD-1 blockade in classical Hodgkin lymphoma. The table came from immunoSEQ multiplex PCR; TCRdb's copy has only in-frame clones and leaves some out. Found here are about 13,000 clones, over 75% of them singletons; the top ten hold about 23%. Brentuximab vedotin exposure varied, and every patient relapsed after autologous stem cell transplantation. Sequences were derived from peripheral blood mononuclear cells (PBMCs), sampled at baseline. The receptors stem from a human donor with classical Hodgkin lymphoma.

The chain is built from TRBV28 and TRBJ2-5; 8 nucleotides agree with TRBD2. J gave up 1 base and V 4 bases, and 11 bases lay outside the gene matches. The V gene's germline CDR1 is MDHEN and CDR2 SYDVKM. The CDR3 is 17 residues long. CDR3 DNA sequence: TGTGCCAGCAGTTCCTACTATAGCGGGGCCTTCCAAGAGACCCAGTACTTC. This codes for CASSSYYSGAFQETQYF.

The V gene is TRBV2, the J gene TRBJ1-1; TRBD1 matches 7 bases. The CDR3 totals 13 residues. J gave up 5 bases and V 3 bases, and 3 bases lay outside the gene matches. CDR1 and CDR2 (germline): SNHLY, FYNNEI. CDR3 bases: TGTGCCAGCAGTGATACAGGGGATACTGAAGCTTTCTTT. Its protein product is CASSDTGDTEAFF.

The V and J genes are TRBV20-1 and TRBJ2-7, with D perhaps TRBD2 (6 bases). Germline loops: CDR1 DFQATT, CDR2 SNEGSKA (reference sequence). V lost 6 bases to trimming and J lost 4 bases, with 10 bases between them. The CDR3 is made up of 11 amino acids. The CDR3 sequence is CSAGSWYEQYF. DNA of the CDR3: TGCAGTGCCGGGAGCTGGTACGAGCAGTACTTC.

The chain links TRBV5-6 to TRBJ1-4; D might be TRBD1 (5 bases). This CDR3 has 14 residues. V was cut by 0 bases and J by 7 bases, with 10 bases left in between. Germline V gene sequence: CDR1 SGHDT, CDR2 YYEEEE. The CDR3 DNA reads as TGTGCCAGCAGCTTGGAAGGGGCTGGTGAAAAACTGTTTTTT. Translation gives CASSLEGAGEKLFF.

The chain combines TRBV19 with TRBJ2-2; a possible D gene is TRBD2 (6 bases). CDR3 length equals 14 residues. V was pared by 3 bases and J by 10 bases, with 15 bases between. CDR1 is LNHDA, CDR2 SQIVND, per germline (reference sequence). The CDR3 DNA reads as TGTGCCAGTAGTATCGAGGGACTTCCATCGGAGCTGTTTTTT. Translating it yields CASSIEGLPSELFF.

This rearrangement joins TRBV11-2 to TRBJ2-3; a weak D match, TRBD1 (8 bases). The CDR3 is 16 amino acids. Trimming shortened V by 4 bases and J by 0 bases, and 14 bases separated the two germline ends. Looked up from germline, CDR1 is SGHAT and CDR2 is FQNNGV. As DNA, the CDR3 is TGTGCCAGCAGCTCCAACAGGGGGGGGAGCACAGATACGCAGTATTTT. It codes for CASSSNRGGSTDTQYF.

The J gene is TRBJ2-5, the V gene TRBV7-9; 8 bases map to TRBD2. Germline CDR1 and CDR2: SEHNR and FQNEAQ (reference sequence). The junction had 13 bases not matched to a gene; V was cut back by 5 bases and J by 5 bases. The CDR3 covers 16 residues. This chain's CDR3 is CASSRLEERGLETQYF. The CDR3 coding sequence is TGTGCCAGCAGCCGTCTTGAGGAGCGGGGGCTCGAGACCCAGTACTTC.

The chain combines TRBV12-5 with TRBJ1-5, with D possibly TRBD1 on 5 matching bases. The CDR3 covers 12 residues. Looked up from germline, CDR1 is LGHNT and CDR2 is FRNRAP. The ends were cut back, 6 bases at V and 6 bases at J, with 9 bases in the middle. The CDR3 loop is CASGGGVQPQHF. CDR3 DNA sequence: TGTGCTAGTGGGGGAGGGGTTCAGCCCCAGCATTTT. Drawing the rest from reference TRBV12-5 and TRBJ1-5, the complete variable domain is DARVTQTPRHKVTEMGQEVTMRCQPILGHNTVFWYRQTMMQGLELLAYFRNRAPLDDSGMPKDRFSAEMPDATLATLKIQPSEPRDSAVYFCASGGGVQPQHFGDGTRLSIL.

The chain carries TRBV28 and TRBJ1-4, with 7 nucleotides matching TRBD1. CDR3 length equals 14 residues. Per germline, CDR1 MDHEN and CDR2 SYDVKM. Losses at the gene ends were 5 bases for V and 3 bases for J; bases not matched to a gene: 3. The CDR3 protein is CASSTGVANEKLFF. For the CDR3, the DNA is TGTGCCAGCAGTACAGGGGTGGCTAATGAAAAACTGTTTTTT.

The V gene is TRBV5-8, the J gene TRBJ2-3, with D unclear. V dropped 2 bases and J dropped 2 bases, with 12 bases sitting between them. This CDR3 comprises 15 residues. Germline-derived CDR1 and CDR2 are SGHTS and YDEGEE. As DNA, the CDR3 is TGTGCCAGCAGCTTAGGCATAAGCGTCACAGATACGCAGTATTTT. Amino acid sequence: CASSLGISVTDTQYF.

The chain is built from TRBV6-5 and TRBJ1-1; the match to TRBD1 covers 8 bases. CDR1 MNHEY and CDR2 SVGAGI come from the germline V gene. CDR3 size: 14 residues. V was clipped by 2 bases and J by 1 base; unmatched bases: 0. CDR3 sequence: CASSYGQGNTEAFF. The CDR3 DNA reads TGTGCCAGCAGTTACGGACAGGGGAACACTGAAGCTTTCTTT.

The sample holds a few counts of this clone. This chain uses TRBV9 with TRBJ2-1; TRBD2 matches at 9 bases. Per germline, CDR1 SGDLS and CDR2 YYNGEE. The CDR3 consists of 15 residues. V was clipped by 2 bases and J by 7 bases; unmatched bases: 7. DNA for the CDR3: TGTGCCAGCAGCGTCGGCGGGGGGGCCAAGAATGAGCAGTTCTTC. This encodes CASSVGGGAKNEQFF.

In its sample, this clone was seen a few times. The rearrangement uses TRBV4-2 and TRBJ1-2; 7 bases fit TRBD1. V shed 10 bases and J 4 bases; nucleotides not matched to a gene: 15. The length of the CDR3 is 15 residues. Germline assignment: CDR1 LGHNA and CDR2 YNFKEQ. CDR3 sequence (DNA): TGTGCCACTGGGTTAGGACAGGCGGCGAGCTATGGCTACACCTTC. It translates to CATGLGQAASYGYTF.

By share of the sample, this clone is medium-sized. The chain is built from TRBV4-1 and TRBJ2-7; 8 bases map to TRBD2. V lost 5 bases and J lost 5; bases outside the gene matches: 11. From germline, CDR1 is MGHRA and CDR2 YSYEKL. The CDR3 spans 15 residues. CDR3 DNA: TGCGCCAGCAGCTGGCCCCGGGAGGGTGGCGACGAGCAGTACTTC. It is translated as CASSWPREGGDEQYF.

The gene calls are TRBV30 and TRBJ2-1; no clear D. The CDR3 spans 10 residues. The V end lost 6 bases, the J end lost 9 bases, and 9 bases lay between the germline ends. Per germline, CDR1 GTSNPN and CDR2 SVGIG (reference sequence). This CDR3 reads CACYFGEQFF. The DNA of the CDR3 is TGTGCCTGTTACTTCGGTGAGCAGTTCTTC.

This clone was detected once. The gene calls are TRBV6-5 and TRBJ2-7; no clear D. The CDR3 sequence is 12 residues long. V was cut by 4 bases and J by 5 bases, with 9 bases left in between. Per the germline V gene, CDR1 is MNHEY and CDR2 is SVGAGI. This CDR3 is CASSSDPDEQYF. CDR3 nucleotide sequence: TGTGCCAGCAGTTCCGACCCAGACGAGCAGTACTTC.

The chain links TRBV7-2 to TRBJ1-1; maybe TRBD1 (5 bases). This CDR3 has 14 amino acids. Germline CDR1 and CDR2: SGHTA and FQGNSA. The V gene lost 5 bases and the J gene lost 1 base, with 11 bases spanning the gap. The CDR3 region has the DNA TGTGCCAGCAGCAGGGGACCGCCGAACACTGAAGCTTTCTTT. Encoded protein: CASSRGPPNTEAFF.

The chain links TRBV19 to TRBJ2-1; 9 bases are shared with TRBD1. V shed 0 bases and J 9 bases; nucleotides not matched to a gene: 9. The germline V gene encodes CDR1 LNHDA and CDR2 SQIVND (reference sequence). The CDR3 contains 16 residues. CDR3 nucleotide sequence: TGTGCCAGTAGTATAGATCAACGACAGGGGGTGACTGAGCAGTTCTTC. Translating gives CASSIDQRQGVTEQFF. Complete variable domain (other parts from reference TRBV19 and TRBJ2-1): DGGITQSPKYLFRKEGQNVTLSCEQNLNHDAMYWYRQDPGQGLRLIYYSQIVNDFQKGDIAEGYSVSREKKESFPLTVTSAQKNPTAFYLCASSIDQRQGVTEQFFGPGTRLTVL.

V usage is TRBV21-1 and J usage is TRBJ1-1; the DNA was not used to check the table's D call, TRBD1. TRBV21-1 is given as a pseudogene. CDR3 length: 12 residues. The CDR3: CAVRTDLSEAFF. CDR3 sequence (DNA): TGTGCCGTCCGGACAGACCTCAGTGAAGCTTTCTTT.